This T cell receptor beta chain was found in a study of CD8 T cells in ankylosing spondylitis. Whole-study results and caveats: Within ankylosing spondylitis blood, a TCR beta motif made up of seven or eight highly homologous variants appeared to be characteristic.

Notes on this clonotype: Its antigen is not known.

The length of the CDR3 is 16 residues. V shed 3 bases and J shed 2 bases, with 17 bases lying between them. Per the germline V gene, CDR1 is MDHEN and CDR2 is SYDVKM. MiXCR, run by TCRdb on the 5' RACE reads, gives a single entry per CDR3 protein. The sample lists under 250,000 distinct CDR3 sequences, approximately 30% occurring once. V gene TRBV28 combines with J gene TRBJ2-7; possibly TRBD1 for D (5 bases). The sequence came from a male donor with ankylosing spondylitis or in good health (not recorded which). The sequenced sample consisted of blood, either unsorted or a sorted T cell fraction (not recorded which). Here the CDR3 DNA reads TGTGCCAGCAGTTTTAACGATGTCAGGGTCACCTACGAGCAGTACTTC. This codes for CASSFNDVRVTYEQYF.